This T cell receptor (beta chain) was recovered during a study of identical twins (dated by TCRdb to the mid-2010s). About the full investigation: TCR alpha and beta repertoires from monozygotic twins, unrelated adults of various ages and cord blood were deep-sequenced to test whether fetal clonotypes persist. To rule out contamination, replicate twin experiments were performed at different times with different library preparation protocols. Findings and caveats that apply to the study as a whole: Invariant T cells such as MAIT and iNKT could partly confound zero-insertion analyses, although diverse VJ usage argued against such confounding for most clonotypes. Because the same donors could not be followed over many years, conclusions were based on cross-sectional statistical analysis. Abundant cord blood beta clonotypes had fewer insertions, young adult naive repertoires showed a similar but weaker trend, and memory repertoires showed no such trend. In beta out-of-frame sequences, excess twin sharing was weaker, because having fewer shared sequences lowered the signal-to-noise ratio. Compared with coincidental sharing between unrelated individuals, an excess of low generation-probability sequences was observed among out-of-frame TCR alpha sequences shared between twins. In monozygotic twins, recombination models systematically underestimated out-of-frame TCR alpha sharing, but the models matched the sharing seen between unrelated individuals.

Every donor in the study was a healthy Caucasian. Three pairs of female monozygotic twins, all aged about 18 to 30 years, were included in the twin cohort. Peripheral blood mononuclear cells were the source from which RNA for the TCR libraries was isolated. The germline V gene encodes CDR1 LGHDT and CDR2 YNNKEL (reference sequence). Including cysteine and phenylalanine, the CDR3 has 13 amino acids. Solely the CDR3 DNA is kept, with 39 bases framed from the first base. Trimming at the junction amounts to 4 bases on V and 6 bases on J, and the germline ends lie 10 bases apart. Library method: 5' RACE. The sequencer was an Illumina HiSeq 2000. A universal primer binding site was added through template switching, and the final cDNA carried a unique molecular identifier so that TCR cDNA molecules could be counted accurately. First-strand cDNA for TCR alpha and beta chains was synthesized from specific primers in the conserved constant-segment region. To control for contamination, every cDNA library was double barcoded, receiving both a SMART-Mk sample barcode and Illumina barcodes. TruSeq adapter sequences along with Illumina sample barcodes were introduced in two successive PCR steps. TCR alpha and beta cDNA libraries were sequenced on the Illumina HiSeq platform with custom primers. The published analysis was carried out like this. Raw reads were processed with MiGEC to extract unique molecular identifiers, and MiXCR was used to determine CDR3 positions. For each individual, recombination models were inferred using an EM algorithm with the repgenHMM and IGoR tools. The tcR package in R was used for shared clonotype analysis, with sharing normalized by the product of cloneset sizes. To study raw recombination free of thymic and clonal selection effects, out-of-frame nonproductive sequences were analyzed. TCRdb applied fastp at Q25 and MiXCR to the public reads, then kept only in-frame beta chains. Records with the same CDR3 protein are collapsed into one entry carrying the most frequent genes and DNA. None of the V and J calls come from the authors' own analysis; TCRdb made them. A total of fewer than 650,000 distinct CDR3 sequences appear in this sample, under 8.5% of them only once. 1.6% of the sample rests with the top ten.

This clonotype was seen only a few times. Its target antigen remains unknown. Per-base quality was not reported, and no clone a single base away is much larger than it. The same data also contributed to another study, on yellow fever vaccine responses in identical twins. That second report states: The T cell response to vaccination in identical twins was reported by the authors to appear partly convergent and partly personalized. Focusing on identical twins, the study followed the T cell clones that responded to the vaccine, and did so with precision.

This receptor was obtained from a woman in her late teens or twenties in good health. Sequenced sample: PBMCs. Rearrangement joined TRBV3-1 to TRBJ2-4; the D gene lacks a confident call. The CDR3 region reads CASSPSGLNIQYF. The bases are TGTGCCAGCAGCCCGTCGGGCTTAAACATTCAGTACTTC.